This T cell receptor (beta chain) comes out of a study of blood T cell repertoires in COVID-19. Original methodology: Cell counts per sample came from amplifying reference gene primers. Sequencing was performed with immunoSEQ multiplex PCR; in TCRdb, only in-frame clones are kept and a portion is missing. Clone size and V and J calls were adopted from that table, with D and trimming inferred from the DNA. The profile shows hundreds of thousands of clones, around 90% of them singletons. Participants' reported clinical history set cohort assignment. The CDR3 runs 14 residues. The ends were cut back, 5 bases at V and 7 bases at J, with 18 bases in the middle. In germline, CDR1 is MNHNS, CDR2 SASEGT.

Source material: PBMCs or T cells enriched from blood (not recorded which). The source of this sequence is a woman aged 40 to 50 who had recovered from COVID-19. The chain carries TRBV6-1 and TRBJ2-7, with D unclear. The CDR3, as DNA: TGTGCCAGCAGTTCAGAGGCCCACGAGTGGGAGCAGTACTTC. Translated: CASSSEAHEWEQYF.